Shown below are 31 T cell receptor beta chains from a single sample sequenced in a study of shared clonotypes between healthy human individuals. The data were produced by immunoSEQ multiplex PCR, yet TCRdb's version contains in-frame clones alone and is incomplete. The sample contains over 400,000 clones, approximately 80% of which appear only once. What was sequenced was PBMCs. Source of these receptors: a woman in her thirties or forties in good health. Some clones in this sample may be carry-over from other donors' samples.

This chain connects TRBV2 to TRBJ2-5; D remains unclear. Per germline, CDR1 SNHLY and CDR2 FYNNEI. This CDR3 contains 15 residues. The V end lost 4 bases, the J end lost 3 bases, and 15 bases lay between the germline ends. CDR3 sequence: CASSVNPGGKETQYF. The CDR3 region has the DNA TGTGCCAGCAGTGTCAATCCCGGCGGTAAAGAGACCCAGTACTTC.

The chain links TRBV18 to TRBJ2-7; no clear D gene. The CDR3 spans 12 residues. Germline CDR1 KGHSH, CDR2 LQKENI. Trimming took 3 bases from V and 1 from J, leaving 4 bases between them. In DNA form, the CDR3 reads TGTGCCAGCTCACCCCGGTCCTACGAGCAGTACTTC. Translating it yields CASSPRSYEQYF.

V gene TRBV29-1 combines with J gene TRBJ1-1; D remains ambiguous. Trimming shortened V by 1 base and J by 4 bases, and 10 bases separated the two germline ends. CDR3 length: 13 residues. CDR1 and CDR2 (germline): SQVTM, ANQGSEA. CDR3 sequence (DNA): TGCAGCGTTGAAGCCTTGCCCGGCACTGAAGCTTTCTTT. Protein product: CSVEALPGTEAFF.

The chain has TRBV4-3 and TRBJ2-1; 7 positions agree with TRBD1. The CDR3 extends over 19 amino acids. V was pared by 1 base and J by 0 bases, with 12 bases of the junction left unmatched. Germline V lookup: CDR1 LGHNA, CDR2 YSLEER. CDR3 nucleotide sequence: TGCGCCAGCAGCCAAGCCCCCCCGACAGGGATGAGCTCCTACAATGAGCAGTTCTTC. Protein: CASSQAPPTGMSSYNEQFF.

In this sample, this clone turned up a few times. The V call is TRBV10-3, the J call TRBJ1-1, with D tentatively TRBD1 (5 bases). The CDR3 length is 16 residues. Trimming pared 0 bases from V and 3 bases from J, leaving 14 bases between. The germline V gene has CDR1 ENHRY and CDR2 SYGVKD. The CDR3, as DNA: TGTGCCATCAGTGAGTCTCGGGGGTCTGGGGACACTGAAGCTTTCTTT. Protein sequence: CAISESRGSGDTEAFF.

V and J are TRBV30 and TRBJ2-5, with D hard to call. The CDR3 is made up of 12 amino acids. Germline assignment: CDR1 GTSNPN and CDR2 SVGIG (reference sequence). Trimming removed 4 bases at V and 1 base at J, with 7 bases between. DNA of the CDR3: TGTGCCTGGAAGGGCTCCCAAGAGACCCAGTACTTC. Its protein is CAWKGSQETQYF.

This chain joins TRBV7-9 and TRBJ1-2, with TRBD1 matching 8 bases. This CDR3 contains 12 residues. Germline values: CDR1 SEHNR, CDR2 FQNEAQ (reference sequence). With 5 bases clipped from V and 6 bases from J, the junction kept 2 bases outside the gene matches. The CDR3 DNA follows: TGTGCCAGCAGCCAGACAGGGGATGGCTACACCTTC. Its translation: CASSQTGDGYTF.

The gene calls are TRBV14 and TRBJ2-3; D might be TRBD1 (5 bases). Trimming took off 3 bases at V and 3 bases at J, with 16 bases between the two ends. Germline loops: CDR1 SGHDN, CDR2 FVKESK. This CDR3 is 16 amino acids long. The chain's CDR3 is CASSQGLRTTTDTQYF. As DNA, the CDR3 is TGTGCCAGCAGCCAGGGGCTCCGCACAACAACAGATACGCAGTATTTT. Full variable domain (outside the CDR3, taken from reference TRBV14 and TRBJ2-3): EAGVTQFPSHSVIEKGQTVTLRCDPISGHDNLYWYRRVMGKEIKFLLHFVKESKQDESGMPNNRFLAERTGGTYSTLKVQPAELEDSGVYFCASSQGLRTTTDTQYFGPGTRLTVL.

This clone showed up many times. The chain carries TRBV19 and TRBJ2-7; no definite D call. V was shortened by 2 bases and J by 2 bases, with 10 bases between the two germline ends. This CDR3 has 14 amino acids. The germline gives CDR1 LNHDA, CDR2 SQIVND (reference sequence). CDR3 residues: CASSISIGAYEQYF. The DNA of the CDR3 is TGTGCCAGTAGTATAAGCATAGGAGCCTACGAGCAGTACTTC.

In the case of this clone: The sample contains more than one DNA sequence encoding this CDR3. The CDR3 DNA sequence: TGTGCCAGCAGTCCACCCGGGACTACAGCCTACGAGCAGTACTTC. It is translated as CASSPPGTTAYEQYF. The genes are TRBV28 and TRBJ2-7; 7 positions match TRBD2. V trimming: 5 bases; J trimming: 2 bases; junction bases outside the gene matches: 9. This CDR3 is built from 15 residues. CDR1 is MDHEN and CDR2 is SYDVKM in the germline V gene.

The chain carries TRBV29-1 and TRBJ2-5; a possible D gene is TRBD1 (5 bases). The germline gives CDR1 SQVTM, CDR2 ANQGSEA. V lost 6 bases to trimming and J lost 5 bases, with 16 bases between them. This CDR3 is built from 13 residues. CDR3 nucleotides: TGCAGCGTCGGGCCCCCCCCAGGGGAGACCCAGTACTTC. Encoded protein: CSVGPPPGETQYF.

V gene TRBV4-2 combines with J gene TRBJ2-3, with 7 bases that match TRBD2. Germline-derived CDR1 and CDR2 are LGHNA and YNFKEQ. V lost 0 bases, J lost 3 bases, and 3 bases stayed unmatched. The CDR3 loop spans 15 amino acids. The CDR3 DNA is TGTGCCAGCAGCCAAGACCCGGGAGGAACAGATACGCAGTATTTT. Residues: CASSQDPGGTDTQYF.

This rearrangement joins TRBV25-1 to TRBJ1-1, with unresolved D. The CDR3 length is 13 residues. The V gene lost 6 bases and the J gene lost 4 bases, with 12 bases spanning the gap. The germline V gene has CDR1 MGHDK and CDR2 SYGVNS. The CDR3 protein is CASRRTVFTEAFF. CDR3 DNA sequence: TGTGCCAGCAGAAGGACCGTGTTCACTGAAGCTTTCTTT. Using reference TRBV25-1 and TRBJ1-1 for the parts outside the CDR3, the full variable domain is EADIYQTPRYLVIGTGKKITLECSQTMGHDKMYWYQQDPGMELHLIHYSYGVNSTEKGDLSSESTVSRIRTEHFPLTLESARPSHTSQYLCASRRTVFTEAFFGQGTRLTVV.

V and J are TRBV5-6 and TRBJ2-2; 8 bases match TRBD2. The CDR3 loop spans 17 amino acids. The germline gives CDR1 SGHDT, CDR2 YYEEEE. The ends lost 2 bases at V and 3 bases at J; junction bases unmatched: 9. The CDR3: CASSLTTGGFDTGELFF. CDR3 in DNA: TGTGCCAGCAGCTTAACTACGGGAGGGTTTGACACCGGGGAGCTGTTTTTT.

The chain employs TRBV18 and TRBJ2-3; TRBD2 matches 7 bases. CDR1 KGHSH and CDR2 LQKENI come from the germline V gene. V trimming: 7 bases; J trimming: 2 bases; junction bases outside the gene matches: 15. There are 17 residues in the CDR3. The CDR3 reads CASFSEVSGVLTDTQYF. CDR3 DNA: TGTGCCAGCTTCAGTGAGGTCAGCGGGGTACTCACAGATACGCAGTATTTT.

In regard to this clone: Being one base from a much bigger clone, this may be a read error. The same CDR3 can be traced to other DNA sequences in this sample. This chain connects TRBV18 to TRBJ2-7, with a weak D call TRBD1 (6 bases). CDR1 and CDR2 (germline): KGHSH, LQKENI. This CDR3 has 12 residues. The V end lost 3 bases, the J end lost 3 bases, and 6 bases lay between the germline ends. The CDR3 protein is CASSPTGYEQYF. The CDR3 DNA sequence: TGTGCCAGCTCACCGACAGGCTACGAGCAGTACTTC.

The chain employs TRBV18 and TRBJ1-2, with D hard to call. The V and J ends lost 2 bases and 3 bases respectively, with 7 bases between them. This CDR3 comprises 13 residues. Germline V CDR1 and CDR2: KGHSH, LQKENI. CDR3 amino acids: CASSPDPDYGYTF. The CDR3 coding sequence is TGTGCCAGCTCACCAGATCCAGACTATGGCTACACCTTC.

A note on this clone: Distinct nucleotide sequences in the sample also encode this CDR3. The CDR3, as DNA: TGCAGCGTTGTACTCGCGGGAGGATACGAGCAGTACTTC. Encoded protein: CSVVLAGGYEQYF. This sequence joins TRBV29-1 and TRBJ2-7, with TRBD2 matching over 8 bases. This CDR3 region has 13 residues. The germline V gene has CDR1 SQVTM and CDR2 ANQGSEA. With 4 bases clipped from V and 4 bases from J, the junction kept 6 bases outside the gene matches.

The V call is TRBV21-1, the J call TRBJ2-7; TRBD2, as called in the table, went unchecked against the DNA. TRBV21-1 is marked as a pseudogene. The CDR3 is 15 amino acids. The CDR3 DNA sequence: TGTGCCAGCAGCAAAGAGCGCAAGAGCTCCTACGAGCAGTACTTC. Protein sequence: CASSKERKSSYEQYF.

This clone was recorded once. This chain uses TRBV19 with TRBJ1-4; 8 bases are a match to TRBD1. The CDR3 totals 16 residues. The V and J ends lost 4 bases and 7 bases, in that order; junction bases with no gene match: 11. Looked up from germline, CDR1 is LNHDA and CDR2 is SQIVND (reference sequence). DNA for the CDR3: TGTGCCAGTAGTAGTTCGGGACAGGTCGCTTTTGAAAAACTGTTTTTT. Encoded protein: CASSSSGQVAFEKLFF.

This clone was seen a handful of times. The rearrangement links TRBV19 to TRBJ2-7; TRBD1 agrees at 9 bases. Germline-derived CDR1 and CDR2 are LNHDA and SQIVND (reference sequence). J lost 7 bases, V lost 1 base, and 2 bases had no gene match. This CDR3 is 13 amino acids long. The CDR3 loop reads CASSIGTGDEQYF. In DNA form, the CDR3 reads TGTGCCAGTAGTATAGGGACAGGGGATGAGCAGTACTTC.

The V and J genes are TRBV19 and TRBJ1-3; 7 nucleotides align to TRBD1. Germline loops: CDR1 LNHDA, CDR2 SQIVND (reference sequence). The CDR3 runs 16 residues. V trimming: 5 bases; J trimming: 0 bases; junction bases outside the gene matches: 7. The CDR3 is CASSSTGAYSGNTIYF. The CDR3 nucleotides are TGTGCCAGTAGTTCAACAGGGGCATACTCTGGAAACACCATATATTTT. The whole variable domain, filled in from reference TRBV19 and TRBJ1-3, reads DGGITQSPKYLFRKEGQNVTLSCEQNLNHDAMYWYRQDPGQGLRLIYYSQIVNDFQKGDIAEGYSVSREKKESFPLTVTSAQKNPTAFYLCASSSTGAYSGNTIYFGEGSWLTVV.

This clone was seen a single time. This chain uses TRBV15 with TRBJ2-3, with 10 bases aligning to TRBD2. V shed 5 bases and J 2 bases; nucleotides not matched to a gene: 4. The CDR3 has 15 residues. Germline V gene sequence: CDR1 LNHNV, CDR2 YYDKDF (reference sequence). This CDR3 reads CATSPLAGFTDTQYF. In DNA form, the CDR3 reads TGTGCCACCAGCCCACTAGCGGGATTCACAGATACGCAGTATTTT.

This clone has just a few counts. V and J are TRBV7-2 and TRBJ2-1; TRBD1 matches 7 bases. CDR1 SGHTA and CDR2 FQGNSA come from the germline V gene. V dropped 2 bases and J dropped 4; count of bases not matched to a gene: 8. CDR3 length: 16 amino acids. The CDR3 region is CASSLSGQAEYNEQFF. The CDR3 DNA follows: TGTGCCAGCAGCTTATCCGGACAGGCCGAATACAATGAGCAGTTCTTC.

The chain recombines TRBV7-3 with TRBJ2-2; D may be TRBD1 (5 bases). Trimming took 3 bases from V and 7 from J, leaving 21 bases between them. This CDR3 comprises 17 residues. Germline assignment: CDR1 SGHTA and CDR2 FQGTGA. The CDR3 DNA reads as TGTGCCAGCAGCTTGGGTAGAAGGGGAAAAAATGTCGGGGAGCTGTTTTTT. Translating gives CASSLGRRGKNVGELFF.

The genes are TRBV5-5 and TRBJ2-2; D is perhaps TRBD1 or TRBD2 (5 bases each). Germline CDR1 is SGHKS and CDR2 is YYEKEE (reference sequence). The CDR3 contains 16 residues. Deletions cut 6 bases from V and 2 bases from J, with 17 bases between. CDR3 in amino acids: CASTLAGAPNTGELFF. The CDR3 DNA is TGTGCCAGCACCCTGGCCGGGGCGCCCAACACCGGGGAGCTGTTTTTT. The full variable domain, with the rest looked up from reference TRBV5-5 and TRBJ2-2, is DAGVTQSPTHLIKTRGQQVTLRCSPISGHKSVSWYQQVLGQGPQFIFQYYEKEERGRGNFPDRFSARQFPNYSSELNVNALLLGDSALYLCASTLAGAPNTGELFFGEGSRLTVL.

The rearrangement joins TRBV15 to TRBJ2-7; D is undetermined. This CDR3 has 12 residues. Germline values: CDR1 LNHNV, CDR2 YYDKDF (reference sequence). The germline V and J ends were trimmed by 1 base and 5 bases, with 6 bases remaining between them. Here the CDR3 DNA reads TGTGCCACCAGCAGAGGTGTCGACGAGCAGTACTTC. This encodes CATSRGVDEQYF. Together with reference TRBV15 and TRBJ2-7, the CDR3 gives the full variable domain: DAMVIQNPRYQVTQFGKPVTLSCSQTLNHNVMYWYQQKSSQAPKLLFHYYDKDFNNEADTPDNFQSRRPNTSFCFLDIRSPGLGDTAMYLCATSRGVDEQYFGPGTRLTVT.

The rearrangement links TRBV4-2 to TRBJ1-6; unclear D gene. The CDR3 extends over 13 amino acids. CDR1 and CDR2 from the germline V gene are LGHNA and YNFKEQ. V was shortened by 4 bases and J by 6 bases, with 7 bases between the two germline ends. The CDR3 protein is CASSLASNSPLHF. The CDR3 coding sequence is TGTGCCAGCAGCCTCGCAAGTAATTCACCCCTCCACTTT.

Written as DNA, the CDR3 is TGCAGCGCAACTGGAACGGGACAGGGCTATGGCTACACCTTC. Protein product: CSATGTGQGYGYTF. This chain joins TRBV29-1 and TRBJ1-2, with TRBD1 matching 9 bases. The CDR3 is 14 amino acids. From germline, CDR1 is SQVTM and CDR2 ANQGSEA. Germline trimming cut 7 bases from V and 4 bases from J; bases unmatched to any gene: 10.

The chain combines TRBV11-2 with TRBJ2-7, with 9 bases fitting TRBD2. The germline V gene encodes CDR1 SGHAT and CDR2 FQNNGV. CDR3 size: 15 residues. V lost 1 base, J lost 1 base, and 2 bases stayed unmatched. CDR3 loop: CASSLVAGVSYEQYF. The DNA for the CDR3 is TGTGCCAGCAGCTTAGTAGCGGGAGTATCCTACGAGCAGTACTTC.

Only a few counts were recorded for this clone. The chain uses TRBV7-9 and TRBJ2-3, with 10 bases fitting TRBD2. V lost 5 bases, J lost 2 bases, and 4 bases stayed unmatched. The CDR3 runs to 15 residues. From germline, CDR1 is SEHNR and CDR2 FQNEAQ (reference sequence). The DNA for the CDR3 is TGTGCCAGCAGCCACCTAGCGGGAGACACAGATACGCAGTATTTT. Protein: CASSHLAGDTDTQYF.